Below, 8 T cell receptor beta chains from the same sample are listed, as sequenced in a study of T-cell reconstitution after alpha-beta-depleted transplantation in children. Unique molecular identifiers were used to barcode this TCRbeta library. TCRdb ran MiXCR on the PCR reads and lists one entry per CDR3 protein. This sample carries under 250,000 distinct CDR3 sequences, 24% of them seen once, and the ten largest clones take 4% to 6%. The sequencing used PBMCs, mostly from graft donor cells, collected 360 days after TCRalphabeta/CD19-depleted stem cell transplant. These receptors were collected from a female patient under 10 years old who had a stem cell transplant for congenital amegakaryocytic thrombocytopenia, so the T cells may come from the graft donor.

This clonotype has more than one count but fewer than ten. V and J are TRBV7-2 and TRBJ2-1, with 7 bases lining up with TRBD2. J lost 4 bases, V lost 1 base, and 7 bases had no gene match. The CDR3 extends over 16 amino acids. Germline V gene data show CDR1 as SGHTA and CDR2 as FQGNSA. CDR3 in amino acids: CASSLVASGPYNEQFF. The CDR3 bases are TGTGCCAGCAGCTTAGTGGCTAGCGGTCCATACAATGAGCAGTTCTTC.

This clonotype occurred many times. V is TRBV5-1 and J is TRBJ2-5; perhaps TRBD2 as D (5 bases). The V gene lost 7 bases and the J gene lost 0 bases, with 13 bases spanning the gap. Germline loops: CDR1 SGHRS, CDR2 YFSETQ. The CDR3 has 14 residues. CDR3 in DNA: TGCGCCAGCCGGCCGGGAACACACCAAGAGACCCAGTACTTC. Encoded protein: CASRPGTHQETQYF. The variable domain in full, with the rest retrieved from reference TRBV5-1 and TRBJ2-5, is KAGVTQTPRYLIKTRGQQVTLSCSPISGHRSVSWYQQTPGQGLQFLFEYFSETQRNKGNFPGRFSGRQFSNSRSEMNVSTLELGDSALYLCASRPGTHQETQYFGPGTRLLVL.

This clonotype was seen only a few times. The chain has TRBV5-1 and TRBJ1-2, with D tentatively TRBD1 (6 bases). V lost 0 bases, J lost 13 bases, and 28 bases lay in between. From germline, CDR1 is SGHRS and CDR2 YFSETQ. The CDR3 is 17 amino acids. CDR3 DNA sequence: TGCGCCAGCAGCTTGGGAGGGTGGCGGGGGCCGGAAGAGACCTCCACCTTC. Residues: CASSLGGWRGPEETSTF.

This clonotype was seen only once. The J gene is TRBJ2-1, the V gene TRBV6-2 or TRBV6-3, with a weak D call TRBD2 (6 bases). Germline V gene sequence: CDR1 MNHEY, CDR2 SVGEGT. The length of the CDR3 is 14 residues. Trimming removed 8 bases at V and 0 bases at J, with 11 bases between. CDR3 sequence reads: CASCRGASYNEQFF. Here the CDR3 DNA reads TGTGCCAGCTGTCGCGGGGCCTCCTACAATGAGCAGTTCTTC.

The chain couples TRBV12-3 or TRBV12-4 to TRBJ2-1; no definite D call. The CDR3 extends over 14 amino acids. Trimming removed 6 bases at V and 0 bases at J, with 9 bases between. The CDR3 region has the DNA TGTGCCAGCAGACCTAGAAGCTCCTACAATGAGCAGTTCTTC. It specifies CASRPRSSYNEQFF.

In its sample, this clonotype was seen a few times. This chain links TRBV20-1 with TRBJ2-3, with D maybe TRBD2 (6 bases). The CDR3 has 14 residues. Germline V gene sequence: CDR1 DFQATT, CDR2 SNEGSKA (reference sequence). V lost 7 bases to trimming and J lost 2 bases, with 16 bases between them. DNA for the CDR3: TGCAGTGTAAGGACTATTGTGGACACAGATACGCAGTATTTT. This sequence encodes CSVRTIVDTDTQYF.

CDR3 nucleotides: TGTGCCAGCAGAAAGGGACACGCCGCGGTGCCCCAGCATTTT. It specifies CASRKGHAAVPQHF. The rearrangement uses TRBV12-3 or TRBV12-4 and TRBJ1-5; maybe TRBD1 (6 bases). The CDR3 contains 14 residues. V was shortened by 6 bases and J by 9 bases, with 18 bases between the two germline ends.

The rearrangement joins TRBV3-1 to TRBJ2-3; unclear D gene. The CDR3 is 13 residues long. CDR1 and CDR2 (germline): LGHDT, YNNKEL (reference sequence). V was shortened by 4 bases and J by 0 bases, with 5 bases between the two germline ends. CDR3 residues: CASSPYSTDTQYF. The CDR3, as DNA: TGTGCCAGCAGCCCATACAGCACAGATACGCAGTATTTT.